The 13 T cell receptor beta chains below all came from one sample that was sequenced in a study of blood T cells in healthy people across ages. Next came a second PCR, run for about 6 to 12 cycles, which used a sample-barcoded 5' primer along with a J-beta primer mix. One entry per CDR3 protein results from TCRdb running MiXCR on the 5' RACE reads. Among around 800,000 distinct CDR3 sequences listed, less than 70% were seen once. The specimen sequenced was blood. The receptors come from an older man in good health.

The chain combines TRBV5-1 with TRBJ2-7; possible D gene TRBD1, 5 bases. The CDR3 is made up of 13 amino acids. In germline, CDR1 is SGHRS, CDR2 YFSETQ. Trimming took 7 bases from V and 4 from J, leaving 15 bases between them. Here the CDR3 reads CASSNPTVYEQYF. The CDR3 bases are TGCGCCAGCTCAAACCCGACAGTTTACGAGCAGTACTTC.

This clonotype was observed a handful of times. This may come from a read error, since a much larger clone is one base off. This rearrangement joins TRBV2 to TRBJ2-7; unclear D gene. Germline values: CDR1 SNHLY, CDR2 FYNNEI. Trimming took 7 bases from V and 2 from J, leaving 6 bases between them. This CDR3 spans 11 amino acids. CDR3 coding DNA: TGTGCCAGCACCCCAGCCTACGAGCAGTACTTC. Translating gives CASTPAYEQYF.

To note about this clonotype: One end of the junction is discordant with germline, which a read error may explain. This chain connects TRBV7-7 to TRBJ2-3; a possible D gene is TRBD2 (5 bases). The CDR3 covers 16 residues. In germline, CDR1 is SSHAT, CDR2 FNYEAQ (reference sequence). CDR3 coding DNA: TGTGCTAGCAGCTTAGGAACCCCGGGGAGCACAGATACGCAGTATTTT. Translated: CASSLGTPGSTDTQYF.

The sample holds one count of this clonotype. One junction end disagrees with the germline gene, perhaps due to a read error. The chain carries TRBV7-2 and TRBJ1-2, with D possibly matching TRBD1 (5 bases). The CDR3 loop spans 17 amino acids. The V gene's germline CDR1 is SGHTA and CDR2 FQGNSA. The CDR3 sequence is CACSLGNWGVANYGYTF. CDR3 nucleotide sequence: TGTGCCTGCAGCTTAGGCAACTGGGGGGTGGCTAACTATGGCTACACCTTC.

V gene TRBV28 combines with J gene TRBJ1-2; 7 bases fit TRBD1. Trimming took 6 bases from V and 5 from J; bases not matched to a gene: 9. This CDR3 is built from 14 residues. Germline CDR1 and CDR2: MDHEN and SYDVKM. The DNA for the CDR3 is TGTGCCAGCAGGGGTCCGGGACAGCCATATGGCTACACCTTC. Translation: CASRGPGQPYGYTF.

The chain joins TRBV20-1 to TRBJ1-4; D uncertain. The CDR3 runs to 17 residues. Trimming took 5 bases from V and 2 from J, leaving 21 bases between them. Germline assignment: CDR1 DFQATT and CDR2 SNEGSKA (reference sequence). This CDR3 reads CSADTNNPKMTNEKLFF. The CDR3 DNA reads as TGCAGTGCTGATACAAACAACCCGAAAATGACTAATGAAAAACTGTTTTTT.

On this clonotype: The junction does not match germline at one end; this may be a read error. CDR3 nucleotide sequence: TGCGCCAGCAGCCCCGGGGGTAGGACCCCACGGGACATTCAGTACTTC. Protein sequence: CASSPGGRTPRDIQYF. The chain combines TRBV11-2 with TRBJ2-4; TRBD2 might be the D (6 bases). The CDR3 sequence is 16 residues long. Germline V CDR1 and CDR2: SGHAT, FQNNGV.

This clonotype was detected once. The chain recombines TRBV7-9 with TRBJ1-2; D is perhaps TRBD1 (6 bases). V was trimmed by 4 bases and J by 0 bases, leaving 18 bases between them. CDR1 SEHNR and CDR2 FQNEAQ come from the germline V gene (reference sequence). This CDR3 has 17 residues. CDR3 protein: CASSWGPGITANYGYTF. CDR3 in DNA: TGTGCCAGCAGCTGGGGGCCAGGGATTACTGCTAACTATGGCTACACCTTC.

This chain uses TRBV6-5 with TRBJ2-4; the D gene is possibly TRBD2 (6 bases). The DNA end favors TRBJ2-7, so the J call may be wrong. CDR3 length: 14 residues. Germline V gene sequence: CDR1 MNHEY, CDR2 SVGAGI. The CDR3: CASRYSGLDYEQYF. The CDR3 DNA follows: TGTGCCAGCAGGTATTCGGGACTCGATTACGAGCAGTACTTC.

The V gene is TRBV20-1, the J gene TRBJ1-2; D unresolved. V was trimmed by 0 bases and J by 4 bases, leaving 12 bases between them. The CDR3 totals 14 residues. CDR1 and CDR2 from the germline V gene are DFQATT and SNEGSKA (reference sequence). This CDR3 is CSARDDPWGYGYTF. As DNA, the CDR3 is TGCAGTGCTAGAGATGACCCCTGGGGCTATGGCTACACCTTC.

In its sample, this clonotype was seen once. This chain uses TRBV5-1 with TRBJ2-4; possible D gene TRBD2, 5 bases. The germline CDR1 and CDR2 sequences are SGHRS and YFSETQ. The ends were cut back, 0 bases at V and 1 base at J, with 17 bases in the middle. The CDR3 totals 18 residues. CDR3 nucleotides: TGCGCCAGCAGCTTGGCGTTGCGGGCAAAGAGGGCCAAAAACATTCAGTACTTC. It translates to CASSLALRAKRAKNIQYF. The whole variable domain, filled in from reference TRBV5-1 and TRBJ2-4, reads KAGVTQTPRYLIKTRGQQVTLSCSPISGHRSVSWYQQTPGQGLQFLFEYFSETQRNKGNFPGRFSGRQFSNSRSEMNVSTLELGDSALYLCASSLALRAKRAKNIQYFGAGTRLSVL.

The chain couples TRBV20-1 to TRBJ2-4, with 8 bases aligning to TRBD2. Judging by the DNA end, TRBJ2-7 fits better; the J call may be wrong. This CDR3 is 14 amino acids long. Looked up from germline, CDR1 is DFQATT and CDR2 is SNEGSKA (reference sequence). In DNA, the CDR3 is TGCAGTGCTAGCCCGGGGGGGGGCCCCTACGAGCAGTACTTC. Amino acid sequence: CSASPGGGPYEQYF.

This clonotype has just a few counts. The V gene is TRBV4-2, the J gene TRBJ2-4, with TRBD2 identical over 8 bases. The CDR3 runs 14 residues. In germline, CDR1 is LGHNA, CDR2 YNFKEQ. V lost 1 base, J lost 5 bases, and 1 base stayed unmatched. CDR3 amino acids: CASSQGAGENIQYF. The CDR3 coding sequence is TGTGCCAGCAGCCAAGGAGCGGGAGAAAACATTCAGTACTTC.